Listed here are 23 T cell receptor beta chains from one sample, sequenced in a study of blood T cell repertoires in COVID-19. Generated by immunoSEQ multiplex PCR, the TCRdb table keeps only in-frame clones and is missing some. The repertoire consists of around 100,000 clones, with approximately 84% occurring once and the leading ten covering approximately 1.5%. What was sequenced was peripheral blood. The receptor source for this set is a man between 35 and 55 years old with acute or convalescent COVID-19.

This clone showed up just once. The chain joins TRBV7-9 to TRBJ1-1; 9 bases are a match to TRBD1. The length of the CDR3 is 13 residues. Germline CDR1 reads SEHNR; CDR2 reads FQNEAQ (reference sequence). V gave up 5 bases and J gave up 3 bases; unmatched junction bases: 1. CDR3 protein: CASSDRGDTEAFF. The CDR3 bases are TGTGCCAGCAGCGACAGGGGGGACACTGAAGCTTTCTTT. Full variable domain (missing parts from reference TRBV7-9 and TRBJ1-1): DTGVSQNPRHKITKRGQNVTFRCDPISEHNRLYWYRQTLGQGPEFLTYFQNEAQLEKSRLLSDRFSAERPKGSFSTLEIQRTEQGDSAMYLCASSDRGDTEAFFGQGTRLTVV.

V is TRBV10-3 and J is TRBJ1-5, with a tentative D call TRBD1 (5 bases). Germline CDR1 is ENHRY and CDR2 is SYGVKD. The V gene lost 4 bases and the J gene lost 7 bases, with 14 bases spanning the gap. CDR3 length equals 14 residues. The CDR3 nucleotides are TGTGCCATCAGTGGGGGCCCCACTAACCAGCCCCAGCATTTT. This translates into CAISGGPTNQPQHF.

The genes are TRBV7-2 and TRBJ2-7, with TRBD1 identical over 8 bases. From germline, CDR1 is SGHTA and CDR2 FQGNSA. The length of the CDR3 is 15 residues. V was pared by 5 bases and J by 3 bases, with 9 bases of the junction left unmatched. The CDR3 DNA reads as TGTGCCAGCAGCCCAAGGACAGGGACAGGCTACGAGCAGTACTTC. It codes for CASSPRTGTGYEQYF.

The V call is TRBV6-5, the J call TRBJ1-3; D uncertain. Deletions cut 0 bases from V and 0 bases from J, with 6 bases between. Germline values: CDR1 MNHEY, CDR2 SVGAGI. The CDR3 contains 15 residues. DNA of the CDR3: TGTGCCAGCAGTTACTCGTCAGACTCTGGAAACACCATATATTTT. It yields the protein CASSYSSDSGNTIYF.

The chain employs TRBV10-3 and TRBJ1-1; D call uncertain. The ends were cut back, 3 bases at V and 1 base at J, with 12 bases in the middle. CDR3 length: 15 amino acids. CDR1 ENHRY and CDR2 SYGVKD come from the germline V gene. This CDR3 reads CAISDLLPGNTEAFF. DNA for the CDR3: TGTGCCATCAGTGACCTCCTCCCCGGGAACACTGAAGCTTTCTTT.

The gene calls are TRBV25-1 and TRBJ2-7; a possible D gene is TRBD2 (5 bases). Trimming removed 7 bases from V and 2 bases from J, with 9 bases in between. Germline CDR1 is MGHDK and CDR2 is SYGVNS. This CDR3 contains 12 residues. The CDR3 loop reads CASNRETYEQYF. The DNA of the CDR3 is TGTGCCAGCAATCGGGAAACCTACGAGCAGTACTTC.

The V gene is TRBV15, the J gene TRBJ2-3, with D tentatively TRBD1 (6 bases). Germline V gene data show CDR1 as LNHNV and CDR2 as YYDKDF (reference sequence). V dropped 1 base and J dropped 4 bases, with 12 bases sitting between them. The CDR3 runs to 15 residues. The CDR3 DNA follows: TGTGCCACCAGCAGAGGGTCCAGGGGAGCAGATACGCAGTATTTT. Translation: CATSRGSRGADTQYF.

The rearrangement uses TRBV27 and TRBJ2-7, with D perhaps matching TRBD1 (5 bases). There are 14 residues in the CDR3. Germline V lookup: CDR1 MNHEY, CDR2 SMNVEV (reference sequence). Deletions cut 2 bases from V and 1 base from J, with 9 bases between. The CDR3 DNA is TGTGCCAGCAGTTTAAAGCCAGGGTCCTACGAGCAGTACTTC. Its translation is CASSLKPGSYEQYF.

The rearrangement joins TRBV5-4 to TRBJ2-5; 8 bases map to TRBD2. Losses at the gene ends were 0 bases for V and 5 bases for J; bases not matched to a gene: 3. The CDR3 contains 14 residues. Germline CDR1 SGHNT, CDR2 YYREEE (reference sequence). CDR3 sequence (DNA): TGTGCCAGCAGCTTGGCGGGGGGGCGGGAGACCCAGTACTTC. Protein: CASSLAGGRETQYF.

This clone was detected once. V and J are TRBV4-2 and TRBJ2-7; TRBD2 matches at 8 bases. The CDR3 covers 16 residues. Germline V CDR1 and CDR2: LGHNA, YNFKEQ. Unmatched junction bases numbered 13, after V lost 6 bases and J lost 3 bases. CDR3 amino acids: CASRNSAGAAYYEQYF. DNA of the CDR3: TGTGCCAGCAGAAACTCAGCGGGGGCCGCCTACTACGAGCAGTACTTC.

This sequence joins TRBV7-3 and TRBJ2-1; 15 bases align to TRBD2. Germline CDR1 and CDR2: SGHTA and FQGTGA. The CDR3 consists of 15 residues. Trimming removed 3 bases from V and 7 bases from J; junction bases left unmatched: 1. The CDR3 sequence is CASSFGLAGGNEQFF. Here the CDR3 DNA reads TGTGCCAGCAGCTTTGGACTAGCGGGGGGGAATGAGCAGTTCTTC.

The CDR3 coding sequence is TGTGCCAGCAGCGCAGATCCCAACCCAGCGGCAGGAAACACCATATATTTT. Protein product: CASSADPNPAAGNTIYF. The chain employs TRBV9 and TRBJ1-3; the D is unclear. This CDR3 has 17 residues. The germline V gene has CDR1 SGDLS and CDR2 YYNGEE. The V and J ends lost 3 bases and 4 bases respectively, with 20 bases between them.

This clone was recorded a few times. This rearrangement joins TRBV7-8 to TRBJ1-5; a weak D match, TRBD1 (6 bases). V was shortened by 2 bases and J by 6 bases, with 8 bases between the two germline ends. This CDR3 has 13 residues. Looked up from germline, CDR1 is SGHVS and CDR2 is FQNEAQ. As DNA, the CDR3 is TGTGCCAGCAGCTTAAGCAGGGGTCAGCCCCAGCATTTT. It yields the protein CASSLSRGQPQHF.

The chain has TRBV30 and TRBJ1-1; D ambiguous. This CDR3 has 12 residues. Trimming shortened V by 4 bases and J by 8 bases, and 14 bases separated the two germline ends. The germline V gene encodes CDR1 GTSNPN and CDR2 SVGIG (reference sequence). The CDR3 nucleotides are TGTGCCTGGACCAGGTATGCGACGGAAGCTTTCTTT. It yields the protein CAWTRYATEAFF. The variable domain in full, with the rest retrieved from reference TRBV30 and TRBJ1-1, is SQTIHQWPATLVQPVGSPLSLECTVEGTSNPNLYWYRQAAGRGLQLLFYSVGIGQISSEVPQNLSASRPQDRQFILSSKKLLLSDSGFYLCAWTRYATEAFFGQGTRLTVV.

V and J are TRBV27 and TRBJ2-3; a weak D match, TRBD2 (7 bases). Germline lookup yields CDR1 MNHEY and CDR2 SMNVEV (reference sequence). This CDR3 has 15 residues. Trimming took off 10 bases at V and 0 bases at J, with 17 bases between the two ends. CDR3 DNA sequence: TGTGCCACCGGGGGGCTCGGGTTGAGCACAGATACGCAGTATTTT. Amino acid sequence: CATGGLGLSTDTQYF.

This chain uses TRBV29-1 with TRBJ1-4, with D tentatively TRBD1 (5 bases). Between the trimmed V and J ends, which lost 6 bases and 3 bases, there was a span of 17 bases. The CDR3 runs to 15 residues. Germline CDR1 reads SQVTM; CDR2 reads ANQGSEA. The CDR3 reads CSVGRSTAPNEKLFF. The DNA of the CDR3 is TGCAGCGTGGGGCGGTCGACAGCGCCTAATGAAAAACTGTTTTTT.

This sequence joins TRBV9 and TRBJ2-7; D is unclear. V gave up 0 bases and J gave up 1 base, with 8 bases separating them. The length of the CDR3 is 14 residues. Germline CDR1 reads SGDLS; CDR2 reads YYNGEE. CDR3 sequence: CASSVAVSSYEQYF. CDR3 DNA sequence: TGTGCCAGCAGCGTAGCCGTCAGTTCCTACGAGCAGTACTTC.

This sequence joins TRBV5-6 and TRBJ1-1, with TRBD1 as a possible D gene (5 bases). The V end lost 6 bases, the J end lost 5 bases, and 11 bases lay between the germline ends. The CDR3 covers 12 residues. Germline V gives CDR1 SGHDT, CDR2 YYEEEE. Written as DNA, the CDR3 is TGTGCCAGCACCTTTCAGGGAACTGAAGCTTTCTTT. Translation: CASTFQGTEAFF.

This rearrangement joins TRBV19 to TRBJ1-1; 8 bases map to TRBD1. CDR1 and CDR2 (germline): LNHDA, SQIVND (reference sequence). V was pared by 2 bases and J by 4 bases, with 0 bases of the junction left unmatched. This CDR3 is built from 13 residues. The CDR3 DNA reads TGTGCCAGTAGTATACAGGGGGCCACTGAAGCTTTCTTT. It translates to CASSIQGATEAFF.

The sample holds a few counts of this clone. V gene TRBV18 combines with J gene TRBJ1-5; 8 bases align to TRBD1. The CDR3 loop spans 13 amino acids. J gave up 5 bases and V 4 bases, and 1 base lay outside the gene matches. Germline V gene data show CDR1 as KGHSH and CDR2 as LQKENI. In DNA form, the CDR3 reads TGTGCCAGCTCACTGGACAGGGATCAGCCCCAGCATTTT. Its translation: CASSLDRDQPQHF.

This chain links TRBV4-3 with TRBJ1-4; D not resolved. The CDR3 has 17 amino acids. The ends were cut back, 1 base at V and 0 bases at J, with 12 bases in the middle. From germline, CDR1 is LGHNA and CDR2 YSLEER. The CDR3 DNA follows: TGCGCCAGCAGCCAAGTTTTGCGGATTGCAACTAATGAAAAACTGTTTTTT. Encoded protein: CASSQVLRIATNEKLFF.

The chain uses TRBV10-2 and TRBJ1-6, with no clear D. Germline loops: CDR1 WSHSY, CDR2 SAAADI. V was trimmed by 8 bases and J by 7 bases, leaving 15 bases between them. The CDR3 loop spans 14 amino acids. Here the CDR3 DNA reads TGCGCCAGCCAACATGGGCGGGAAAATTCACCCCTCCACTTT. It encodes CASQHGRENSPLHF.

The chain recombines TRBV13 with TRBJ2-7; D possibly corresponds to TRBD2 (6 bases). The germline gives CDR1 PRHDT, CDR2 FYEKMQ (reference sequence). V was cut by 9 bases and J by 1 base, with 16 bases left in between. This CDR3 comprises 14 residues. The CDR3 nucleotides are TGTGCCAGTGGGTCTAGCGAACATTCCTACGAGCAGTACTTC. Amino acid sequence: CASGSSEHSYEQYF. Drawing the rest from reference TRBV13 and TRBJ2-7, the complete variable domain is AAGVIQSPRHLIKEKRETATLKCYPIPRHDTVYWYQQGPGQDPQFLISFYEKMQSDKGSIPDRFSAQQFSDYHSELNMSSLELGDSALYFCASGSSEHSYEQYFGPGTRLTVT.